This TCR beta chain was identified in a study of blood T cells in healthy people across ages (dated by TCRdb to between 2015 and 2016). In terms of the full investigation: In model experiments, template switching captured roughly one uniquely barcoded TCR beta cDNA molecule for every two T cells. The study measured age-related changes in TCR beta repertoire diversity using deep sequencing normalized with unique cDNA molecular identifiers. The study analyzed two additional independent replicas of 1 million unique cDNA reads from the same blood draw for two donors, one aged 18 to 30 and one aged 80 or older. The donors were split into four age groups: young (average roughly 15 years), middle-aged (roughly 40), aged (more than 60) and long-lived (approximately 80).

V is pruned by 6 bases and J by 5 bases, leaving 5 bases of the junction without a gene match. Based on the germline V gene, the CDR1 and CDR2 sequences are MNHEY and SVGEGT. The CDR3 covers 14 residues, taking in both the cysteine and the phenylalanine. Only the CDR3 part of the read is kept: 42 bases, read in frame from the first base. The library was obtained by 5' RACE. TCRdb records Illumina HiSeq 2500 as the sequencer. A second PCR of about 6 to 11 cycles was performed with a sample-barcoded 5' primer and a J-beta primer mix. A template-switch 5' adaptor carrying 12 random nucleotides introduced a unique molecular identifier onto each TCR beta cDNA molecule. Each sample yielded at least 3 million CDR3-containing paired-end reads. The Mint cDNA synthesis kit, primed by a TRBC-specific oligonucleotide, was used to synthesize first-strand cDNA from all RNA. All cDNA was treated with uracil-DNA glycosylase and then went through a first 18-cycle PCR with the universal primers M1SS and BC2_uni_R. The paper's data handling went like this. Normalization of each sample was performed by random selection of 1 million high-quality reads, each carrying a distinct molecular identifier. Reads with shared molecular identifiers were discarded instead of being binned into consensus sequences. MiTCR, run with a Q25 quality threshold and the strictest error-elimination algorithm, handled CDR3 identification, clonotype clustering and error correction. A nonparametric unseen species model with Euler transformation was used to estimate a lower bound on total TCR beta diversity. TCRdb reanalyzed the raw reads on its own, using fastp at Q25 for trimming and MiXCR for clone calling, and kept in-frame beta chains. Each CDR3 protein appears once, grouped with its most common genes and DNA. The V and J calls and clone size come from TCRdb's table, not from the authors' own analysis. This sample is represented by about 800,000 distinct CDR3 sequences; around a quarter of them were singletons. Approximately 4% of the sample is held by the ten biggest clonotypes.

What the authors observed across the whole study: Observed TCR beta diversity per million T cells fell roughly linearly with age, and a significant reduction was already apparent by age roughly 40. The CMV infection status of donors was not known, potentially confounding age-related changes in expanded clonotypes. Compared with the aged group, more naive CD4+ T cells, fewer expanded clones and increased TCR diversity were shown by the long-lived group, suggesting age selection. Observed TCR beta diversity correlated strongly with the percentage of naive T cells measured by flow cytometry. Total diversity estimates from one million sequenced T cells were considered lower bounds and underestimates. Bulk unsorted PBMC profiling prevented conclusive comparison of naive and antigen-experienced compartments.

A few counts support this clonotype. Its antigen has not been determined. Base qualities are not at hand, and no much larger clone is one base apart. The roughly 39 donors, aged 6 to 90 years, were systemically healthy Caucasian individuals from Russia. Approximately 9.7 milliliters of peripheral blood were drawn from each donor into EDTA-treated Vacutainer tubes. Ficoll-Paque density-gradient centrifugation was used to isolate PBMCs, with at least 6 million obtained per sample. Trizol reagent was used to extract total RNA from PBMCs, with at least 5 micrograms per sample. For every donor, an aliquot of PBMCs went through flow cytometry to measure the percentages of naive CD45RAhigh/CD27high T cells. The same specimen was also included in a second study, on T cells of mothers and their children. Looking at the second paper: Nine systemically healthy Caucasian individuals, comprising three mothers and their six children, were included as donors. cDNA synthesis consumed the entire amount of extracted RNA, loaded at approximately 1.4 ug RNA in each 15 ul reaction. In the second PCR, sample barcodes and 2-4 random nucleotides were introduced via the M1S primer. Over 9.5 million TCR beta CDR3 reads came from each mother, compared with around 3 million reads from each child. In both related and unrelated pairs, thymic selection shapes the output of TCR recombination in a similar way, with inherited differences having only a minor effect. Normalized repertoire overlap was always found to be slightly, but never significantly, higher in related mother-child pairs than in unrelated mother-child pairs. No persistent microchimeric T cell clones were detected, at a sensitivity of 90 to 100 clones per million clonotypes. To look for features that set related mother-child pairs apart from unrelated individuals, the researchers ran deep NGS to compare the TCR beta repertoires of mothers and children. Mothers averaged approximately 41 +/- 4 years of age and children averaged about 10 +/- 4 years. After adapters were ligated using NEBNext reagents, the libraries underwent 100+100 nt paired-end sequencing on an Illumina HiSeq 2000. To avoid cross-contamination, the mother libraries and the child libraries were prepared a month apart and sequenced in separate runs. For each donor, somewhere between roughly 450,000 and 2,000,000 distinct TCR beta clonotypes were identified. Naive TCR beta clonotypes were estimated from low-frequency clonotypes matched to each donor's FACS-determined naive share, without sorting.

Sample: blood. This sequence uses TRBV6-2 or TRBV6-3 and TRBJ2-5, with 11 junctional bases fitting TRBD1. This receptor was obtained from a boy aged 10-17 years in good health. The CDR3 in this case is CASRRTGGVETQYF. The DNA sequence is TGTGCCAGCAGACGGACAGGGGGCGTGGAGACCCAGTACTTC.